A selection of T cell receptor beta chains follows, all from one sample in a study of T-cell memory formation after mild COVID-19. TCRdb re-called the 5' RACE reads through MiXCR, storing one row per CDR3 protein. The sample has some 320,000 distinct CDR3 sequences; about 15% are singletons. The sequenced material came from PBMCs or a T cell subset sorted from them (not recorded which). Receptor source: a man aged 18 to 29 who had mild COVID-19 (a few samples of this study predate the infection). Cell type and time point are not known. The CDR3 runs from the conserved cysteine through the conserved F or W. The D gene is left open where the match is weak. Some rows mark clone size as missing; the rest say once, few, many or name a class of expanded clone.

>NA|TRBV6-2/TRBV6-3|TRBJ2-5|NA
TGTGCCAGCGTACAGGGAGGGGAGACCCAGTACTTC
CASVQGGETQYF
>NA|TRBV9|TRBJ2-1|TRBD2
TGTGCCAGCAGCGCTGGGACTAGCGGGGACCGTAATGAGCAGTTCTTC
CASSAGTSGDRNEQFF
>NA|TRBV6-5|TRBJ2-3|NA
TGTGCCACCGGCACAGATACGCAGTATTTT
CATGTDTQYF
>NA|TRBV7-8|TRBJ2-3|NA
TGTGCCAGCAGCTTCGGGTTGCCTGGGAGTTTCACAGATACGCAGTATTTT
CASSFGLPGSFTDTQYF
>NA|TRBV29-1|TRBJ1-2|NA
TGCAGCGTTGAAGCGAGAGGTGGCTACACCTTC
CSVEARGGYTF
>NA|TRBV29-1|TRBJ2-5|NA
TGCAGCGTTCGAGGGGTAGTAAGGCAAGAGACCCAGTACTTC
CSVRGVVRQETQYF
>many|TRBV20-1|TRBJ2-7|NA
TGCAGTGCTAGAGATCGGGCAACCTACGAGCAGTACTTC
CSARDRATYEQYF
>few|TRBV20-1|TRBJ2-3|TRBD2
TGCAGTGCTAGCCGCCCCGGGGGGGCGCTTGATACGCAGTATTTT
CSASRPGGALDTQYF
>few|TRBV15|TRBJ2-5|NA
TGTGCCACCAGCAGAGAGGGGCAGGCCCAAGAGACCCAGTACTTC
CATSREGQAQETQYF
>NA|TRBV4-1|TRBJ2-1|TRBD2
TGCGCCAGCAGCCAAGAGGTTCCGGGCGGGGGTTTCGATGAGCAGTTCTTC
CASSQEVPGGGFDEQFF
>few|TRBV6-6|TRBJ1-5|NA
TGTGCCAGCAGTGGGACTCTCCCACAGCCCCAGCATTTT
CASSGTLPQPQHF
>few|TRBV2|TRBJ2-2|NA
TGTGCCAGCAGTGCATTCTGGGCCGGGGAGCTGTTTTTT
CASSAFWAGELFF
>NA|TRBV10-3|TRBJ1-5|NA
TGTGCCATCAATAGGGACCCCGGCCAGCCCCAGCATTTT
CAINRDPGQPQHF
>NA|TRBV7-9|TRBJ2-7|NA
TGTGCCAGCAGCCCCCTAGGCTTGAGGGGAGGATTCGAGCAGTACTTC
CASSPLGLRGGFEQYF
>NA|TRBV5-4|TRBJ1-1|TRBD1
TGTGCCAGCAGCTTGGCGGGGACAGGGGCCCCTGAAGCTTTCTTT
CASSLAGTGAPEAFF
>few|TRBV5-1|TRBJ1-1|NA
TGCGCCAGCAGCCACCGCCCGGCTTTCTTT
CASSHRPAFF
>NA|TRBV6-2/TRBV6-3|TRBJ2-1|NA
TGTGCCAGCAGTTACTCCCGTGGAGGGCCCCCCTCCTACAATGAGCAGTTCTTC
CASSYSRGGPPSYNEQFF
>few|TRBV29-1|TRBJ1-4|NA
TGCAGCGTTGAATGGGGGGCGGATGAAAAACTGTTTTTT
CSVEWGADEKLFF
>NA|TRBV12-3/TRBV12-4|TRBJ1-4|TRBD1
TGTGCCAGCAGTTTAGTACTGGGACAGAGTCCAGTAGGGGAAAAACTGTTTTTT
CASSLVLGQSPVGEKLFF
>NA|TRBV2|TRBJ1-1|NA
TGTGCCAGCAGTTTTGAGTCCGACACCTTAGCTTTCTTT
CASSFESDTLAFF
>few|TRBV20-1|TRBJ2-1|TRBD2
TGCAGTGCTAGGAGCCTAGCGGGGGGAACCTACAATGAGCAGTTCTTC
CSARSLAGGTYNEQFF
>NA|TRBV6-2/TRBV6-3|TRBJ2-2|TRBD2
TGTGCCAGCAGTAGGAGGGGACTAGCGGGGAGCTACACCGGGGAGCTGTTTTTT
CASSRRGLAGSYTGELFF
>NA|TRBV11-1|TRBJ2-1|NA
TGTGCCAGCACCAAGGAGGGAACAGGGCGCGATGAGCAGTTCTTC
CASTKEGTGRDEQFF
>NA|TRBV7-2|TRBJ1-2|NA
TGTGCCAGCAGCTTCTCCCCCTACAGGGAGCCTATCCGTGGCTACACCTTC
CASSFSPYREPIRGYTF
>NA|TRBV6-5|TRBJ1-6|TRBD1
TGTGCCAGCACCCTAGCACAGGGGGGTAATTCACCCCTCCACTTT
CASTLAQGGNSPLHF
>NA|TRBV2|TRBJ2-5|TRBD2
TGTGCCAGCCAGCTAGCGGGGGGTCAGGGTACCCAGTACTTC
CASQLAGGQGTQYF
>NA|TRBV20-1|TRBJ1-1|NA
TGCAGTGCTAGAGATGGGAACACTGAAGCTTTCTTT
CSARDGNTEAFF
>NA|TRBV5-1|TRBJ1-6|NA
TGCGCCAGCAGCTTGGGTGCTATGGGGAACCCCAATTCACCCCTCCACTTT
CASSLGAMGNPNSPLHF
>NA|TRBV7-2|TRBJ2-3|NA
TGTGCCAGCAGCAAATACCGAGATACGCAGTATTTT
CASSKYRDTQYF
>NA|TRBV3-1|TRBJ2-7|TRBD1
TGTGCCAGCGGACGGACAGGGTCCCTCTCCTACGAGCAGTACTTC
CASGRTGSLSYEQYF
>many|TRBV29-1|TRBJ2-7|TRBD1
TGCAGCGTTGCCACAGGGGCCGAGCAGTACTTC
CSVATGAEQYF
>NA|TRBV18|TRBJ2-5|TRBD2
TGTGCCAGCTCACCACCGGCGACTAGCGGCGAGACCCAGTACTTC
CASSPPATSGETQYF
>few|TRBV5-1|TRBJ2-7|NA
TGCGCCAGCAGCTTGGCCGGGACGGGTAACTACGAGCAGTACTTC
CASSLAGTGNYEQYF
>NA|TRBV7-6|TRBJ2-2|TRBD2
TGTGCCAGCAGCTTAGTACTAGCGGGGGTTCCCGGGGAGCTGTTTTTT
CASSLVLAGVPGELFF
>NA|TRBV5-1|TRBJ2-7|NA
TGCGCCAGCAGCTTGGCTGGGGCGCCCCTCGAGCAGTACTTC
CASSLAGAPLEQYF
>NA|TRBV5-1|TRBJ2-7|NA
TGCGCCAGCAGCTTGGAACAGCGCGAGCAGTACTTC
CASSLEQREQYF
>NA|TRBV12-3/TRBV12-4|TRBJ2-4|NA
TGTGCCAGCAGTCCACAGGGAAACATTCAGTACTTC
CASSPQGNIQYF